These T cell receptor beta chains were read from a single sample in a study of T cell repertoires in ileal Crohn's disease. Libraries were prepared by immunoSEQ multiplex PCR; TCRdb keeps only in-frame clonotypes and omits some of them. The repertoire includes about 62,000 clones, around 90% of them detected once, and around 2% sits in the top ten. The source material was ileal tissue. The receptors here all came from an adult with Crohn's disease. Each CDR3 is given with its conserved first and last residue. A D gene is named only where the DNA matches it firmly. Where a row states a size, it is once, few, many or the class of an expanded clone; other rows omit it.

.	TRBV11-3	TRBJ2-7	TRBD2	CASSPSGIAGNSYEQYF	TGTGCCAGCAGCCCTTCGGGGATAGCGGGCAATAGCTACGAGCAGTACTTC
.	TRBV21-1	TRBJ2-1	.	CASSFPLVSRMNPRGEQGQFF	TGTGCCAGCAGCTTCCCTCTTGTCTCGCGGATGAATCCGCGGGGGGAACAGGGTCAGTTCTTC
.	TRBV5-6	TRBJ1-1	.	CASSLASYSLNTEAFF	TGTGCCAGCAGCTTGGCATCGTACAGCCTGAACACTGAAGCTTTCTTT
.	TRBV28	TRBJ2-5	TRBD1	CASSQDDRSGTGVETQYF	TGTGCCAGCAGCCAAGATGACCGAAGCGGGACAGGGGTGGAGACCCAGTACTTC
.	TRBV6-1	TRBJ1-2	.	CASSTITGKESGYTF	TGTGCCAGCAGTACCATTACAGGGAAGGAAAGTGGCTACACCTTC
.	TRBV7-6	TRBJ2-1	TRBD2	CASSTLAATYNEQFF	TGTGCCAGCAGCACTCTAGCGGCCACTTACAATGAGCAGTTCTTC
.	TRBV7-2	TRBJ2-7	TRBD2	CASSWGTSGYEQYF	TGTGCCAGCAGCTGGGGGACTAGCGGCTACGAGCAGTACTTC
.	TRBV11-2	TRBJ1-1	.	CASSNQGLNTEAFF	TGTGCCAGCAGCAACCAGGGGTTAAACACTGAAGCTTTCTTT
once	TRBV15	TRBJ2-1	TRBD2	CATSRDSGGASPSYNEQFF	TGTGCCACCAGCAGAGATAGCGGGGGGGCCTCTCCCTCTTACAATGAGCAGTTCTTC
.	TRBV27	TRBJ1-2	.	CASARGRHYTF	TGTGCCAGCGCCCGTGGGAGACACTACACCTTC
.	TRBV29-1	TRBJ1-2	.	CASAGGRGVDYGYTF	TGCGCGTCCGCGGGGGGGCGCGGGGTTGACTATGGCTACACCTTC